Below are 20 T cell receptor beta chains sequenced from a single sample in a study of T cells after yellow fever vaccination. From the 5' RACE reads, TCRdb called clonotypes with MiXCR, one entry per CDR3 protein. The sample has some 250,000 distinct CDR3 sequences, approximately 3.8% seen once. The specimen comprised PBMCs, sampled 15 days after the yellow fever booster vaccination. The receptors come from a man between 18 and 35 years old who received the YFV17D yellow fever vaccine.

This clonotype was observed many times. The chain has TRBV20-1 and TRBJ2-5; TRBD1 is a possible D gene (5 bases). The CDR3 is 14 residues long. The V gene lost 4 bases and the J gene lost 2 bases, with 14 bases spanning the gap. Germline V lookup: CDR1 DFQATT, CDR2 SNEGSKA (reference sequence). The CDR3 coding sequence is TGCAGTGCTACAGGGCCCCCTTTACAAGAGACCCAGTACTTC. It is translated as CSATGPPLQETQYF.

This clonotype was recorded many times. The chain carries TRBV5-1 and TRBJ2-7; D may be TRBD2 (5 bases). Trimming left V 4 bases short and J 5 bases short, with 16 bases between. The CDR3 is 14 residues long. The germline CDR1 and CDR2 sequences are SGHRS and YFSETQ. The CDR3 sequence: CASSPAGRRDEQYF. The CDR3 DNA sequence: TGCGCCAGCAGCCCCGCGGGCCGGCGGGACGAGCAGTACTTC.

This clonotype has a count of ten or more. The chain has TRBV5-1 and TRBJ2-3; 8 bases agree with TRBD2. Germline lookup yields CDR1 SGHRS and CDR2 YFSETQ. CDR3 size: 16 residues. V shed 2 bases, J shed 3 bases, and the junction held 8 bases outside the gene matches. DNA for the CDR3: TGCGCCAGCAGCTTCAACAGCGGGGGCCCGACAGATACGCAGTATTTT. This encodes CASSFNSGGPTDTQYF.

At least ten counts were recorded for this clonotype. The V call is TRBV5-1, the J call TRBJ2-5, with TRBD2 identical over 10 bases. Germline-derived CDR1 and CDR2 are SGHRS and YFSETQ. V lost 0 bases to trimming and J lost 1 base; unmatched junction nucleotides: 3. The CDR3 covers 16 residues. DNA of the CDR3: TGCGCCAGCAGCTTGGTTAGCGGGGGGCCCCAAGAGACCCAGTACTTC. It yields the protein CASSLVSGGPQETQYF.

Comments on this clonotype: Sequence at one end of the junction differs from germline and may be a read error. The chain couples TRBV18 to TRBJ2-3; a possible D gene is TRBD2 (7 bases). In germline, CDR1 is KGHSH, CDR2 LQKENI. The length of the CDR3 is 16 residues. The CDR3 is CASTRSWAGDTDTQYF. CDR3 nucleotides: TGTGCCAGCACGAGAAGCTGGGCGGGGGACACAGATACGCAGTATTTC.

This clonotype occurred many times. The genes are TRBV6-1 and TRBJ1-3; D is ambiguous. This CDR3 is 12 amino acids long. The V end lost 6 bases, the J end lost 0 bases, and 3 bases lay between the germline ends. CDR1 is MNHNS and CDR2 is SASEGT in the germline V gene. The DNA of the CDR3 is TGTGCCAGCAGGGACTCTGGAAACACCATATATTTT. Its protein is CASRDSGNTIYF.

This clonotype was counted ten times or more. The chain uses TRBV12-3 or TRBV12-4 and TRBJ2-2; 7 bases agree with TRBD1. Trimming took 6 bases from V and 4 from J; bases not matched to a gene: 8. The CDR3 loop spans 15 amino acids. CDR3 nucleotides: TGTGCCAGCAGGGGGTCGACAGGGAGCACCGGGGAGCTGTTTTTT. This gives the protein CASRGSTGSTGELFF.

The sample holds many counts of this clonotype. CDR3 bases: TGCGCCAGCAGCCGAGGACAGGGTCAGTTCTTC. It is translated as CASSRGQGQFF. The gene calls are TRBV4-3 and TRBJ2-1, with 8 bases fitting TRBD1. CDR3 length: 11 residues. V lost 4 bases and J lost 13; bases outside the gene matches: 3. Germline V CDR1 and CDR2: LGHNA, YSLEER.

Ten or more counts support this clonotype. The chain is built from TRBV6-5 and TRBJ2-1, with a tentative D call TRBD2 (6 bases). Germline values: CDR1 MNHEY, CDR2 SVGAGI. The CDR3 totals 17 residues. V lost 0 bases and J lost 0, with 12 bases in between. The CDR3 reads CASSYSGGVSSYNEQFF. CDR3 bases: TGTGCCAGCAGTTACTCTGGCGGGGTTAGCTCCTACAATGAGCAGTTCTTC.

The sample holds many counts of this clonotype. This chain uses TRBV20-1 with TRBJ2-7; D remains unclear. The germline gives CDR1 DFQATT, CDR2 SNEGSKA (reference sequence). V was pared by 5 bases and J by 0 bases, with 14 bases between. This CDR3 has 14 amino acids. The CDR3 region has the DNA TGCAGTGCTGGTCCGGACCTCGACTCCTACGAGCAGTACTTC. It yields the protein CSAGPDLDSYEQYF.

There are many counts of this clonotype. This sequence joins TRBV28 and TRBJ2-1; 8 positions match TRBD2. The germline CDR1 and CDR2 sequences are MDHEN and SYDVKM. V lost 3 bases and J lost 4; bases outside the gene matches: 5. The length of the CDR3 is 15 residues. The chain's CDR3 is CASSLGGGTYNEQFF. The DNA for the CDR3 is TGTGCCAGCAGTTTGGGCGGGGGGACTTACAATGAGCAGTTCTTC. Full variable domain (rest looked up from reference TRBV28 and TRBJ2-1): DVKVTQSSRYLVKRTGEKVFLECVQDMDHENMFWYRQDPGLGLRLIYFSYDVKMKEKGDIPEGYSVSREKKERFSLILESASTNQTSMYLCASSLGGGTYNEQFFGPGTRLTVL.

This clonotype was observed at least ten times. The V call is TRBV6-2 or TRBV6-3, the J call TRBJ2-2; no reliable D call. V lost 5 bases, J lost 4 bases, and 14 bases lay in between. Per germline, CDR1 MNHEY and CDR2 SVGEGT. The CDR3 is 15 residues long. CDR3 protein: CASSNFRSVTGELFF. CDR3 sequence (DNA): TGTGCCAGCAGTAATTTCCGGTCTGTCACCGGGGAGCTGTTTTTT.

V usage is TRBV20-1 and J usage is TRBJ2-1; 9 positions agree with TRBD2. Per the germline V gene, CDR1 is DFQATT and CDR2 is SNEGSKA (reference sequence). The junction had 7 bases not matched to a gene; V was cut back by 0 bases and J by 7 bases. This CDR3 region has 15 residues. CDR3 nucleotides: TGCAGTGCTAGAGATCTGGGCGGGGGGGCAAATGAGCAGTTCTTC. It yields the protein CSARDLGGGANEQFF.

In this sample, this clonotype turned up many times. This chain uses TRBV14 with TRBJ1-2; D might be TRBD1 (6 bases). The CDR3 contains 16 residues. The V gene's germline CDR1 is SGHDN and CDR2 FVKESK. Trimming took 4 bases from V and 6 from J, leaving 21 bases between them. The CDR3 region has the DNA TGTGCCAGCAGCCGAAAGGGGATACAGGGCAACGATGGCTACACCTTC. Translated: CASSRKGIQGNDGYTF.

This clonotype was observed at least ten times. This sequence joins TRBV7-9 and TRBJ2-5, with a weak D call TRBD1 (5 bases). This CDR3 region has 12 residues. V gave up 5 bases and J gave up 8 bases, with 12 bases separating them. Germline V gene lookup returns CDR1 SEHNR and CDR2 FQNEAQ (reference sequence). The CDR3 here is CASSPLRVTQYF. In DNA, the CDR3 is TGTGCCAGCAGCCCTCTCAGGGTAACCCAGTACTTC.

This clonotype showed up many times. This chain uses TRBV6-1 with TRBJ2-7, with D perhaps assigned TRBD1 or TRBD2 (5 bases each). Per the germline V gene, CDR1 is MNHNS and CDR2 is SASEGT. The CDR3 has 16 amino acids. The V end was cut by 6 bases, the J end by 2 bases, with 20 bases between. CDR3 amino acids: CASRKGTQALAYEQYV. The CDR3 DNA reads as TGTGCCAGCAGGAAAGGGACGCAGGCCTTGGCCTACGAGCAGTACGTC.

This clonotype was detected ten times or more. The rearrangement uses TRBV12-3 or TRBV12-4 and TRBJ1-1; D possibly corresponds to TRBD1 (5 bases). V was clipped by 4 bases and J by 4 bases, with 10 bases between them. CDR3 length: 13 residues. The CDR3 sequence is CASSSTGGTEAFF. For the CDR3, the DNA is TGTGCCAGCAGTTCCACAGGAGGCACTGAAGCTTTCTTT.

This clonotype has a count of ten or more. This chain links TRBV24-1 with TRBJ1-1, with 7 bases identical to TRBD1. Germline CDR1 is KGHDR and CDR2 is SFDVKD. V lost 6 bases to trimming and J lost 10 bases; unmatched junction nucleotides: 4. The CDR3 extends over 11 amino acids. The DNA for the CDR3 is TGTGCCACCAGTTTCAGGGGGAGAGCTTTCTTT. Translated: CATSFRGRAFF.

The table lists this clonotype with many counts. The V call is TRBV18, the J call TRBJ2-2, with unresolved D. The CDR3 covers 13 residues. Between the trimmed V and J ends, which lost 1 base and 6 bases, there was a span of 6 bases. Germline loops: CDR1 KGHSH, CDR2 LQKENI. CDR3 loop: CASSPQWSGELFF. In DNA, the CDR3 is TGTGCCAGCTCACCACAGTGGTCCGGGGAGCTGTTTTTT.

This clonotype was recorded many times. In DNA form, the CDR3 reads TGTGCCAGCAGTGAAGGCGCCACTAGCTATGGCTACACCTTC. It yields the protein CASSEGATSYGYTF. This rearrangement joins TRBV6-1 to TRBJ1-2; D is ambiguous. The V end lost 1 base, the J end lost 4 bases, and 10 bases lay between the germline ends. The germline CDR1 and CDR2 sequences are MNHNS and SASEGT. This CDR3 is built from 14 residues.